Below, one T cell receptor (beta chain) is given with its context. The antigen is unknown. Within Nashville, Tennessee resided all donors, each a Caucasian adult. The sample comes from a study of shared clonotypes between healthy human individuals. Assay: immunoSEQ multiplex PCR; the TCRdb copy retains only in-frame clones and omits some. Here the sample spans 650,000 to 700,000 clones, 90% being singletons. Findings of the study overall: A few donors had about 5.1% of their naive CD4 clonotypes in common. An expected dependence of interdonor clonotype sharing on sequencing depth was noted. The authors sampled blood alone, and tissue repertoires likely differ.

This sequence originates from a man aged 18 to 35 in good health. Some clones in this sample may be carry-over from other donors' samples. The specimen was memory CD8+ T cells from PBMCs. Subset meaning: CD45RO+ cells pooled with CCR7-negative TemRA cells.

In DNA form, the CDR3 reads TGTGCCAGCATCTTTCAAGAGACCCAGTACTTC. Its translation is CASIFQETQYF. The V and J genes are TRBV27 and TRBJ2-5, with D unresolved. The length of the CDR3 is 11 residues. Germline V gives CDR1 MNHEY, CDR2 SMNVEV (reference sequence). V dropped 7 bases and J dropped 2 bases, with 5 bases sitting between them.